These 3 T cell receptor beta chains originate from one sample sequenced in a study of blood T cells in healthy people across ages. A second about 7 to 11 cycle PCR used barcoded and J-beta primers. TCRdb recomputed calls from the 5' RACE reads with MiXCR, one row per CDR3 protein. The top ten hold 7.7% of the sample, which has 1.5 million to 2 million distinct CDR3 sequences, 25% to 30% seen once. The specimen sequenced was blood. These receptor sequences come from a woman younger than 45 in good health.

This clonotype has more than one count but fewer than ten. The rearrangement joins TRBV9 to TRBJ2-5, with D possibly being TRBD1 or TRBD2 (5 bases each). Germline assignment: CDR1 SGDLS and CDR2 YYNGEE. CDR3 length: 20 amino acids. The ends were cut back, 0 bases at V and 1 base at J, with 25 bases in the middle. CDR3 in amino acids: CASSVGVEWGARGIQETQYF. DNA of the CDR3: TGTGCCAGCAGCGTAGGAGTGGAATGGGGCGCTAGAGGGATCCAAGAGACCCAGTACTTC.

There are a few counts of this clonotype. This chain connects TRBV4-1 to TRBJ1-1; D might be TRBD1 (5 bases). Per germline, CDR1 MGHRA and CDR2 YSYEKL. The CDR3 consists of 15 residues. The V gene lost 0 bases and the J gene lost 1 base, with 9 bases spanning the gap. CDR3 DNA: TGCGCCAGCAGCCAAGACCCTGGGGCGAACACTGAAGCTTTCTTT. As protein: CASSQDPGANTEAFF.

Of note for this clonotype: A junction boundary mismatches the germline segment, possibly from a read error. The chain employs TRBV5-1 and TRBJ2-1; 9 nucleotides match TRBD1. This CDR3 has 15 residues. Germline values: CDR1 SGHRS, CDR2 YFSETQ. This CDR3 is CANSFGTGTYNEQFF. CDR3 in DNA: TGCGCCAACAGCTTCGGGACAGGGACCTACAACGAGCAGTTCTTC.